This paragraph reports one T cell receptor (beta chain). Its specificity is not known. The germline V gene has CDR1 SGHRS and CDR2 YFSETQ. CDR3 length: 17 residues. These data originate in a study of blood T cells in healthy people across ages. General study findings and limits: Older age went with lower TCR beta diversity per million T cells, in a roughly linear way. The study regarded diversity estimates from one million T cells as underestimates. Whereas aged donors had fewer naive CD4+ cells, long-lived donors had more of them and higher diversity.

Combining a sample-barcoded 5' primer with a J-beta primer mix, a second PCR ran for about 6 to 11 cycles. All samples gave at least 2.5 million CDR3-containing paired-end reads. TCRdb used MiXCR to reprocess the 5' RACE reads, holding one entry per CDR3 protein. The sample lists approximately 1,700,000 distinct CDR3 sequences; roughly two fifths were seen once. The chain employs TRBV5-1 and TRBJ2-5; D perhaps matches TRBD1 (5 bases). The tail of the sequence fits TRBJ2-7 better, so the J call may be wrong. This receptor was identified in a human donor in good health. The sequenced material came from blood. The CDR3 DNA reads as TGCGCCAGCAGCCGGTCAGACACAGGCCCCAGCTCCTACGAGCAGTACTTC. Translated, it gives CASSRSDTGPSSYEQYF.